Listed below are T cell receptor beta chains from one sample, sequenced in a study of blood T cells in healthy people across ages. Using its own MiXCR run on the 5' RACE reads, TCRdb lists one record per CDR3 protein. The sample holds more than 1,400,000 distinct CDR3 sequences, 42% seen once. Sequencing input: blood. The receptor source for this set is a woman aged 18-29 years in good health. CDR3s include the opening cysteine and the closing phenylalanine or tryptophan. A D gene is named only where the DNA matches it firmly. A clone size is listed for some rows: how often the clone was seen (once, few, many), or a class if it is expanded.

few	TRBV7-9	NA	TRBJ2-3	TGTGCCACCTCAGGCCCCTCTACGCAGTATTTT	CATSGPSTQYF
NA	TRBV7-9	NA	TRBJ1-5	TGTGCCAGCAGCTTATTTGAACAGCCCCAGCATTTT	CASSLFEQPQHF
few	TRBV20-1	TRBD2	TRBJ2-5	TGCAGTGCTACGGGACTAGCGGCTTTGAATGAGCAGTACTTC	CSATGLAALNEQYF
NA	TRBV20-1	NA	TRBJ2-7	TGCAGTGCTAGAGTGGACGGGGGAGGCGAGCAGTACTTC	CSARVDGGGEQYF
NA	TRBV12-3/TRBV12-4	NA	TRBJ2-1	TGTGCCAGCAACCTTCGACAGGCGGGCTACAATGAGCAGTTCTTC	CASNLRQAGYNEQFF
NA	TRBV3-1	NA	TRBJ2-1	TGTGCCAGCAGCCAAGATCTAGTCTATGAGCAGTTCTTC	CASSQDLVYEQFF
few	TRBV11-2	TRBD2	TRBJ2-1	TGTGCCAGCAGTTTCCGGGACTACGAACAAAATGAGCAGTTCTTC	CASSFRDYEQNEQFF
NA	TRBV28	NA	TRBJ2-5	TGTGCCAGCCTAGGGTCGGCCCAAGAGACCCAGTACTTC	CASLGSAQETQYF
NA	TRBV12-5	TRBD2	TRBJ2-7	TGTGCTAGTGGTTTGGTACTGGGGGGGGACCACGAGCAGTACTTC	CASGLVLGGDHEQYF
few	TRBV20-1	NA	TRBJ2-3	TGCAGTGCTGGGGGACATCTGAACACAGATACGCAGTATTTT	CSAGGHLNTDTQYF
NA	TRBV7-2	NA	TRBJ2-5	TGTGCCCGCACCTCTGGGGTAGCAGAGACCCAGTACTTC	CARTSGVAETQYF
NA	TRBV19	NA	TRBJ1-2	TGTGCCAGTAGTACCAACAGGGCGAGCTATGGCTACACCTTC	CASSTNRASYGYTF
NA	TRBV5-1	NA	TRBJ2-3	TGCGCCAGCAGCTTCTCAGCGGGTAGCACAGATACGCAGTATTTT	CASSFSAGSTDTQYF
NA	TRBV12-3/TRBV12-4	NA	TRBJ2-7	TGTGCCAGCAGTTCTGAACTCACGGGCGAGCAGTACTTC	CASSSELTGEQYF
NA	TRBV7-9	NA	TRBJ1-4	TGTGCCAGCAGCCAACTACAGGCTACGAATGGAGAAAAACTGTTTTTT	CASSQLQATNGEKLFF
NA	TRBV12-3/TRBV12-4	TRBD2	TRBJ2-1	TGTGCCAGCAGTTTAGTGGCTAGCGGGGGCCAACCCAATGAGCAGTTCTTC	CASSLVASGGQPNEQFF
NA	TRBV12-3/TRBV12-4	NA	TRBJ1-4	TGTGCCAGCACGACAGCGGATAATGAAAAACTGTTTTTT	CASTTADNEKLFF
many	TRBV9	NA	TRBJ2-7	TGTGCCAGCAGCCAGACAGACTCCTACGAGCAGTACTTC	CASSQTDSYEQYF
NA	TRBV7-6	TRBD1	TRBJ2-7	TGTGCCAGCAGCACACAGGGGCTCGAGCAGTACTTC	CASSTQGLEQYF
NA	TRBV11-2	NA	TRBJ2-5	TGTGCCAGCAGCTTAGGGAGGGGTTGGCAGTACTTC	CASSLGRGWQYF
NA	TRBV6-6	TRBD1	TRBJ2-3	TGTGCCAGCAGTCTCAAACAGGGGGTAGGCACAGATACGCAGTATTTT	CASSLKQGVGTDTQYF
NA	TRBV12-3/TRBV12-4	NA	TRBJ1-5	TGTGCCAGCAGTTTACAGGGCGGGAGCAATCAGCCCCAGCATTTT	CASSLQGGSNQPQHF
NA	TRBV4-1	NA	TRBJ2-1	TGCGCCAGCAGCCAAAGGGTTAGGTCGGGCTACGAGCAGTTCTTC	CASSQRVRSGYEQFF
few	TRBV20-1	NA	TRBJ2-1	TGCAGTGCGCCCCAGAGCTCCTACAATGAGCAGTTCTTC	CSAPQSSYNEQFF
few	TRBV27	TRBD1	TRBJ2-7	TGTGCCAGCAGTTTATCGTACGGGACAGGGGTTTACGAGCAGTACTTC	CASSLSYGTGVYEQYF
few	TRBV6-6	NA	TRBJ1-4	TGTGCCAGCAGTTACCGGACACTTAATGAAAAACTGTTTTTT	CASSYRTLNEKLFF
few	TRBV20-1	TRBD2	TRBJ2-3	TGCAGTGCTAGGGGACTAGCGGAAGGATCAGATACGCAGTATTTT	CSARGLAEGSDTQYF
NA	TRBV4-1	TRBD1	TRBJ1-2	TGCGCCAGCAGCCAAGGGGTTGGGACAGGGGACGGCTACACCTTC	CASSQGVGTGDGYTF
NA	TRBV27	TRBD1	TRBJ2-6	TGTGCCAGCAGTTCGAGCCGGGACAGTATCTCTGGGGCCAACGTCCTGACTTTC	CASSSSRDSISGANVLTF
NA	TRBV4-1	NA	TRBJ2-7	TGCGCCAGCAGCCACACTGTCCAGGGAGACTACGAGCAGTACTTC	CASSHTVQGDYEQYF
few	TRBV9	TRBD2	TRBJ2-5	TGTGCCAGCAGCTCTGGGGGGGGTCAAGAGACCCAGTACTTC	CASSSGGGQETQYF